The clone carrying this TCR beta chain was counted only a few times. The antigen remains unidentified. The sample originates from a study of cytomegalovirus exposure and HLA in healthy donors. Across the whole study: Among around 400 genotyped donors, about 83% fell in the Caucasian-associated ancestry cluster. Study conclusions and caveats: CMV serostatus was the sole immune exposure data available.

V was cut by 2 bases and J by 7 bases, with 16 bases left in between. Germline V gives CDR1 SGHKS, CDR2 YYEKEE (reference sequence). The CDR3 length is 15 residues. This PCR relied on a set of 60 Vbeta primers and 13 Jbeta primers. Clones were read by immunoSEQ multiplex PCR, and TCRdb kept only the in-frame ones, dropping some. The table shows about 120,000 clones, with roughly 65% occurring only once. This receptor was taken from a man aged 40-49 years in good health and CMV-seropositive. The rearrangement uses TRBV5-5 and TRBJ1-5; no definite D call. The sequenced sample was PBMCs. The CDR3 nucleotides are TGTGCCAGCAGCTTCGTTGGTCCGAGGAGGCAGCCCCAGCATTTT. The encoded protein is CASSFVGPRRQPQHF.